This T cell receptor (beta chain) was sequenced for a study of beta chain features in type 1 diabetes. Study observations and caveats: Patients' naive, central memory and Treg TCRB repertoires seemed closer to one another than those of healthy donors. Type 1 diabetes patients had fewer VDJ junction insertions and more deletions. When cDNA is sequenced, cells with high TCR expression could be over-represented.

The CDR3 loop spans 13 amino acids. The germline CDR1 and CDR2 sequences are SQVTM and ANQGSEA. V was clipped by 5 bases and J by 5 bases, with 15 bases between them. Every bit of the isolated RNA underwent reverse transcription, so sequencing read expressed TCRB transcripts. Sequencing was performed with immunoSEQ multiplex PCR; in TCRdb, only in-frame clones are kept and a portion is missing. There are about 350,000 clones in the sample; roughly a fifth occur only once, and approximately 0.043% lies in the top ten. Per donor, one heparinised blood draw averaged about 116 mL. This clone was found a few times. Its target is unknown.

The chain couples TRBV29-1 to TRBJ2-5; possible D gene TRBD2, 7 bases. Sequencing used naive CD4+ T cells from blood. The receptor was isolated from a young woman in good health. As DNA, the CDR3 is TGCAGCGTTAACGGGGGGCCAAGGGAGACCCAGTACTTC. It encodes CSVNGGPRETQYF. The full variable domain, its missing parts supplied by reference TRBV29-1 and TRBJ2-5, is SAVISQKPSRDICQRGTSLTIQCQVDSQVTMMFWYRQQPGQSLTLIATANQGSEATYESGFVIDKFPISRPNLTFSTLTVSNMSPEDSSIYLCSVNGGPRETQYFGPGTRLLVL.